The 22 T cell receptor beta chains presented below share a single source sample, sequenced in a study of sequential checkpoint blockade in melanoma. TCRdb's table, derived via immunoSEQ multiplex PCR, lists solely in-frame clones and lacks some. The table includes about 20,000 clones, 75% to 85% detected once. Treatment defined: randomized to nivolumab then ipilimumab (arm A) or the reverse (arm B). The sequenced sample was CD8+ T cells sorted from blood (inferred from file names), obtained from a patient given nivolumab and ipilimumab in sequence. The source of these receptors is a human donor with melanoma.

V usage is TRBV7-8 and J usage is TRBJ1-1; D uncertain. Germline loops: CDR1 SGHVS, CDR2 FQNEAQ. CDR3 size: 16 residues. The V end lost 3 bases, the J end lost 3 bases, and 17 bases lay between the germline ends. CDR3 DNA sequence: TGTGCCAGCAGCTTTGGGTCGGGTCTCCGGGACACTGAAGCTTTCTTT. Its translation is CASSFGSGLRDTEAFF.

Details on this clone: Other DNA sequences in the sample encode the same CDR3. V usage is TRBV7-2 and J usage is TRBJ2-7; tentatively, D is TRBD2 (5 bases). CDR1 and CDR2 (germline): SGHTA, FQGNSA. Trimming took off 5 bases at V and 0 bases at J, with 8 bases between the two ends. The CDR3 covers 13 residues. The CDR3 region is CASSPEDSYEQYF. CDR3 bases: TGTGCCAGCAGCCCGGAGGACTCCTACGAGCAGTACTTC.

The chain links TRBV7-9 to TRBJ1-4; D is unresolved. Germline V gene lookup returns CDR1 SEHNR and CDR2 FQNEAQ (reference sequence). CDR3 length: 15 residues. Trimming took 2 bases from V and 0 from J, leaving 7 bases between them. This chain's CDR3 is CASSLRDTTNEKLFF. In DNA form, the CDR3 reads TGTGCCAGCAGCTTACGCGATACAACTAATGAAAAACTGTTTTTT.

The CDR3 region is CASSPGHTEAFF. The CDR3 nucleotides are TGTGCCAGCAGTCCAGGACATACTGAAGCTTTCTTT. The rearrangement uses TRBV28 and TRBJ1-1, with a tentative D call TRBD1 (5 bases). The V gene lost 5 bases and the J gene lost 5 bases, with 9 bases spanning the gap. Looked up from germline, CDR1 is MDHEN and CDR2 is SYDVKM. The CDR3 consists of 12 residues.

The rearrangement uses TRBV5-8 and TRBJ1-2; 9 bases fit TRBD1. Germline values: CDR1 SGHTS, CDR2 YDEGEE. The ends lost 4 bases at V and 1 base at J; junction bases unmatched: 5. The CDR3 covers 15 residues. The CDR3 DNA reads as TGTGCCAGCAGCCTACGGACAGGGGATAACTATGGCTACACCTTC. This translates into CASSLRTGDNYGYTF.

This clone appeared a few times. The chain couples TRBV28 to TRBJ2-7; TRBD1 aligns across 9 bases. Germline V gene data show CDR1 as MDHEN and CDR2 as SYDVKM. V was clipped by 5 bases and J by 2 bases; unmatched bases: 1. CDR3 length equals 13 residues. The CDR3, as DNA: TGTGCCAGCAGTAACAGGGGGCCCTACGAGCAGTACTTC. This gives the protein CASSNRGPYEQYF.

V usage is TRBV28 and J usage is TRBJ1-1, with 9 bases that match TRBD1. The CDR3 totals 15 residues. Trimming cost V 3 bases and J 0 bases; bases outside gene matches: 2. Germline V gene lookup returns CDR1 MDHEN and CDR2 SYDVKM. The CDR3 loop is CASSFHRGLNTEAFF. DNA of the CDR3: TGTGCCAGCAGTTTCCACAGGGGGCTGAACACTGAAGCTTTCTTT.

The gene calls are TRBV7-2 and TRBJ2-7, with 8 bases aligning to TRBD2. Germline V CDR1 and CDR2: SGHTA, FQGNSA. J lost 4 bases, V lost 3 bases, and 11 bases had no gene match. The CDR3 runs 16 residues. The CDR3 sequence is CASSFFSSGGGYEQYF. The CDR3 nucleotides read TGTGCCAGCAGCTTCTTTTCAAGCGGGGGCGGGTACGAGCAGTACTTC.

The J gene is TRBJ1-5, the V gene TRBV19; D is possibly TRBD1 (5 bases). With 5 bases removed from V and 2 bases from J, the gap between germline ends came to 13 bases. Germline V gene lookup returns CDR1 LNHDA and CDR2 SQIVND (reference sequence). CDR3 size: 15 residues. The CDR3 coding sequence is TGTGCCAGTAGTCCGGGGGTAGTGGGCAATCAGCCCCAGCATTTT. This codes for CASSPGVVGNQPQHF.

This sequence joins TRBV9 and TRBJ1-2, with a weak D call TRBD1 (5 bases). V was clipped by 3 bases and J by 6 bases, with 15 bases between them. Germline loops: CDR1 SGDLS, CDR2 YYNGEE. CDR3 length: 14 amino acids. The chain's CDR3 is CASSERAGFDGYTF. The CDR3 DNA reads as TGTGCCAGCAGCGAACGAGCAGGGTTCGATGGCTACACCTTC.

The DNA for the CDR3 is TGTGCCAGCAGCTTAGTCCAGGGGGACGAGCAGTACTTC. It codes for CASSLVQGDEQYF. This chain connects TRBV7-9 to TRBJ2-5; 7 nucleotides agree with TRBD1. The assigned J gene may be wrong: the sequence end matches TRBJ2-7 better. CDR1 and CDR2 (germline): SEHNR, FQNEAQ (reference sequence). The CDR3 is 13 residues long.

This clone was seen just once. This chain links TRBV5-6 with TRBJ2-7, with TRBD2 identical over 12 bases. CDR3 length: 16 residues. The V segment lost 0 bases and the J segment 4 bases; nucleotides outside the gene matches: 5. Germline V gene sequence: CDR1 SGHDT, CDR2 YYEEEE. CDR3 region: CASSLATSGRWYEQYF. The CDR3, as DNA: TGTGCCAGCAGCTTGGCGACTAGCGGGAGATGGTACGAGCAGTACTTC.

Only a few counts were recorded for this clone. J is TRBJ1-2 and V is TRBV6-4; 11 bases are a match to TRBD1. The V segment lost 3 bases and the J segment 7 bases; nucleotides outside the gene matches: 4. This CDR3 comprises 14 residues. Germline CDR1 and CDR2: MRHNA and SNTAGT. Written as DNA, the CDR3 is TGTGCCAGCAGTGAGGACGGACAGGGGGCTGGCTACACCTTC. Translation gives CASSEDGQGAGYTF.

This chain links TRBV5-4 with TRBJ2-7, with D unresolved. The V end lost 2 bases, the J end lost 3 bases, and 6 bases lay between the germline ends. Germline CDR1 and CDR2: SGHNT and YYREEE (reference sequence). The CDR3 is 12 residues long. CDR3 residues: CASSFASYEQYF. CDR3 bases: TGTGCCAGCAGCTTTGCCAGCTACGAGCAGTACTTC.

The V gene is TRBV7-9, the J gene TRBJ1-2; TRBD1 agrees at 9 bases. Germline trimming cut 1 base from V and 2 bases from J; bases unmatched to any gene: 5. CDR1 and CDR2 (germline): SEHNR, FQNEAQ (reference sequence). The CDR3 has 16 amino acids. CDR3 region: CASSLDFGQGNYGYTF. The CDR3 nucleotides are TGTGCCAGCAGCTTAGATTTCGGACAGGGGAACTATGGCTACACCTTC.

This chain joins TRBV7-8 and TRBJ1-1; a weak D match, TRBD1 (6 bases). Germline CDR1 is SGHVS and CDR2 is FQNEAQ. The CDR3 loop spans 13 amino acids. Trimming left V 6 bases short and J 1 base short, with 9 bases between. CDR3 coding DNA: TGTGCCAGCAGGCCACAGGGGAACACTGAAGCTTTCTTT. It yields the protein CASRPQGNTEAFF.

The V gene is TRBV27, the J gene TRBJ2-7; 13 positions match TRBD2. Unmatched junction bases numbered 9, after V lost 6 bases and J lost 4 bases. The CDR3 covers 16 residues. CDR1 MNHEY and CDR2 SMNVEV come from the germline V gene (reference sequence). This CDR3 reads CASRTPGLAGAYEQYF. In DNA form, the CDR3 reads TGTGCCAGCAGGACCCCAGGACTAGCGGGAGCATACGAGCAGTACTTC.

This clone showed up just a few times. J is TRBJ1-2 and V is TRBV7-9; 10 bases are a match to TRBD1. This CDR3 has 16 amino acids. V was clipped by 5 bases and J by 1 base; unmatched bases: 7. Looked up from germline, CDR1 is SEHNR and CDR2 is FQNEAQ (reference sequence). CDR3 nucleotide sequence: TGTGCCAGCAGCGGGGGAGGGACAGGGGTTAACTATGGCTACACCTTC. It translates to CASSGGGTGVNYGYTF.

The count of this clone is one. The chain recombines TRBV7-8 with TRBJ2-7, with 9 bases matching TRBD1. Germline V gene lookup returns CDR1 SGHVS and CDR2 FQNEAQ. CDR3 size: 16 residues. V trimming: 3 bases; J trimming: 4 bases; junction bases outside the gene matches: 10. The CDR3 sequence is CASSLPNRDRAYEQYF. The DNA of the CDR3 is TGTGCCAGCAGCTTGCCGAACCGGGACAGGGCGTACGAGCAGTACTTC.

This chain joins TRBV9 and TRBJ2-7; D perhaps matches TRBD1 (5 bases). V lost 0 bases and J lost 0, with 10 bases in between. The CDR3 has 15 residues. Looked up from germline, CDR1 is SGDLS and CDR2 is YYNGEE. The CDR3 sequence is CASSVVPDSSYEQYF. The CDR3 nucleotides are TGTGCCAGCAGCGTAGTGCCAGACAGCTCCTACGAGCAGTACTTC.

The chain recombines TRBV28 with TRBJ2-7; TRBD2 aligns across 14 bases. Germline-derived CDR1 and CDR2 are MDHEN and SYDVKM. With V trimmed by 2 bases and J by 2 bases, 8 bases remained unmatched. CDR3 length: 18 residues. CDR3 nucleotides: TGTGCCAGCAGTTTACATCGACTAGCGGGAGGGCCGACCTACGAGCAGTACTTC. Translating gives CASSLHRLAGGPTYEQYF.

The V gene is TRBV30, the J gene TRBJ1-1; D might be TRBD1 (6 bases). V gave up 3 bases and J gave up 5 bases, with 13 bases separating them. The CDR3 runs to 13 residues. In germline, CDR1 is GTSNPN, CDR2 SVGIG (reference sequence). This CDR3 reads CAWREAGATEAFF. The CDR3 coding sequence is TGTGCCTGGAGAGAGGCAGGGGCGACTGAAGCTTTCTTT.